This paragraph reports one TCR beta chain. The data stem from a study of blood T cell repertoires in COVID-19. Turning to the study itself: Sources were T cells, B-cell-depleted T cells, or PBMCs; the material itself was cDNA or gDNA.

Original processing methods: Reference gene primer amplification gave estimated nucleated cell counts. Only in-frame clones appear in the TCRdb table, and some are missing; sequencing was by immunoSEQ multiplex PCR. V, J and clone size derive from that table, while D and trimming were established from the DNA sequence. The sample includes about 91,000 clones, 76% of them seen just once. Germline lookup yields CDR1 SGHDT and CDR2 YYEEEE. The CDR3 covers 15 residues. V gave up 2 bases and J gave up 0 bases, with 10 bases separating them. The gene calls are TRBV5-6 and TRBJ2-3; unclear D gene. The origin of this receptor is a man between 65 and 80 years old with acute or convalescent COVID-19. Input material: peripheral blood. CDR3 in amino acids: CASSFAISSTDTQYF. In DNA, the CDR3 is TGTGCCAGCAGCTTTGCTATTTCTAGCACAGATACGCAGTATTTT.